A selection of T cell receptor beta chains follows, all from one sample in a study of graft-versus-host responses after intestinal transplantation. Generated by immunoSEQ multiplex PCR, the TCRdb table keeps only in-frame clones and is missing some. The table records approximately 24,000 clones, approximately 95% of them present only once. Material: PBMCs, obtained 18 days after transplant. These receptors were obtained from a human patient who received an intestinal transplant, so some T cells may come from the graft donor. The conserved cysteine and the conserved F or W are not part of the CDR3 here. The D gene is left open where the match is weak.

j_call v_call d_call cdr3_length cdr3_aa
TRBJ2-1 TRBV2 . 15 ASSEAAPGPIHNEQF
TRBJ2-3 TRBV15 . 16 ATSTRPRGLPGTDTQY
TRBJ2-7 TRBV7-9 TRBD2 11 ASSLKGGYEQY
TRBJ2-1 TRBV27 TRBD1 14 ASSSWDRANEGEQF
TRBJ2-2 TRBV4-2 . 15 ASSQDLGWGTPGELF
TRBJ2-1 TRBV18 . 13 ASSPTLGQSDEQF
TRBJ1-2 TRBV6-1 . 9 ASSSPYGYT
TRBJ1-2 TRBV27 . 11 ASSLGSAYGYT
TRBJ1-2 TRBV7-9 . 12 ASSGLTGNYGYT
TRBJ2-2 TRBV13 . 12 ASSGDFLAGELF
TRBJ1-2 TRBV19 . 12 ARSPRGNNYGYT
TRBJ1-3 TRBV5-1 . 12 ASSWDGTGNTIY
TRBJ2-4 TRBV19 . 12 ASKTSAEGLIQY
TRBJ2-1 TRBV29-1 TRBD2 12 SVDGGSSYNEQF
TRBJ1-2 TRBV7-9 . 11 ASSSTGSYGYT
TRBJ1-2 TRBV7-6 . 13 ASSLGGTGIDGYT
TRBJ2-1 TRBV30 TRBD2 14 AWSYPGTSGGNEQF
TRBJ2-1 TRBV7-6 TRBD2 12 ASSQGLAPGEQF
TRBJ2-7 TRBV5-1 . 12 ASSLDPGADEQY
TRBJ2-7 TRBV7-9 . 12 ASSSRSTPYEQY
TRBJ2-7 TRBV7-9 . 13 ASSLGRGRTHEQY
TRBJ2-3 TRBV27 . 14 ASSFGSGVGTDTQY
TRBJ1-3 TRBV19 . 12 ASSRLDSGNTIY
TRBJ2-7 TRBV10-3 . 18 AISESSAQSPGREAGEQY
TRBJ2-1 TRBV10-3 . 14 AISRERYYHYNEQF
TRBJ2-3 TRBV7-6 TRBD2 14 ASSLGLAGSTDTQY
TRBJ2-7 TRBV15 . 11 ATGLAGTFEQY
TRBJ2-2 TRBV25-1 . 11 ASSEITTGELF
TRBJ2-2 TRBV5-1 . 12 ASEDKLNTGELF
TRBJ1-6 TRBV6-4 . 14 ASAPRAGAYNSPLH
TRBJ2-7 TRBV7-2 . 10 ASSLIFYEQY
TRBJ2-1 TRBV4-1 . 11 ASSQVGIREQF
TRBJ2-5 TRBV18 TRBD1 11 ASSTGARETQY
TRBJ1-1 TRBV9 . 11 ASSMGLNTEAF
TRBJ2-1 TRBV10-3 TRBD2 14 AISESTSSPSGEQF
TRBJ1-3 TRBV15 TRBD1 15 ATSSDPQGSPGNTIY
TRBJ1-6 TRBV7-8 . 9 ASSFNSPLH
TRBJ1-5 TRBV6-1 TRBD1 13 ASSEGTGGNQPQH
TRBJ2-5 TRBV6-5 . 13 ASSHGTVGGETQY